These 26 T cell receptor beta chains originate from one sample sequenced in a study of early stage breast cancer tumors. Repertoires were generated with immunoSEQ multiplex PCR, while TCRdb's copy carries only in-frame clones and drops some. The data hold tens of thousands of clones, with 65% to 80% observed a single time. Input material: blood. These receptor sequences come from a person aged 55 to 70 with breast cancer.

In the case of this clone: Mismatch with germline at one junction end may stem from a read error. V is TRBV6-6 and J is TRBJ2-7, with D possibly matching TRBD2 (5 bases). The CDR3 is 12 amino acids. Germline CDR1 MNHNY, CDR2 SVGAGI (reference sequence). For the CDR3, the DNA is TGTGCCAACAGTTACGGGGAGTACGAGCAGTACTTC. This sequence encodes CANSYGEYEQYF.

This sequence joins TRBV29-1 and TRBJ2-1; 8 nucleotides align to TRBD2. This CDR3 region has 17 residues. CDR1 and CDR2 from the germline V gene are SQVTM and ANQGSEA. With 0 bases clipped from V and 4 bases from J, the junction kept 11 bases outside the gene matches. The CDR3, as DNA: TGCAGCGTTGAAGATCCCGCCCCCGGGACTAGATACAATGAGCAGTTCTTC. Translating gives CSVEDPAPGTRYNEQFF.

The J gene is TRBJ2-1, the V gene TRBV9; the D is unclear. Germline CDR1 SGDLS, CDR2 YYNGEE. The length of the CDR3 is 14 residues. V was pared by 1 base and J by 5 bases, with 10 bases between. The CDR3 is CASSVSRDDNEQFF. As DNA, the CDR3 is TGTGCCAGCAGCGTAAGTCGAGATGACAATGAGCAGTTCTTC.

The rearrangement uses TRBV7-2 and TRBJ2-2; maybe TRBD2 (6 bases). The CDR3 runs 15 residues. Germline V gives CDR1 SGHTA, CDR2 FQGNSA. Trimming took 1 base from V and 1 from J, leaving 7 bases between them. The CDR3 nucleotides are TGTGCCAGCAGCTTAGTGGGAGGGAACACCGGGGAGCTGTTTTTT. This translates into CASSLVGGNTGELFF.

The chain recombines TRBV5-1 with TRBJ1-4; D is unresolved. Between the trimmed V and J ends, which lost 4 bases and 0 bases, there was a span of 7 bases. CDR1 and CDR2 (germline): SGHRS, YFSETQ. The CDR3 is 14 amino acids. The DNA for the CDR3 is TGCGCCAGCAGCCCGACACCAACTAATGAAAAACTGTTTTTT. Amino acid sequence: CASSPTPTNEKLFF. Together with reference TRBV5-1 and TRBJ1-4, the CDR3 gives the full variable domain: KAGVTQTPRYLIKTRGQQVTLSCSPISGHRSVSWYQQTPGQGLQFLFEYFSETQRNKGNFPGRFSGRQFSNSRSEMNVSTLELGDSALYLCASSPTPTNEKLFFGSGTQLSVL.

This clone has just one count. The chain is built from TRBV9 and TRBJ2-1; 7 nucleotides line up with TRBD2. The CDR3 is 15 residues long. Germline CDR1 reads SGDLS; CDR2 reads YYNGEE. The trim removed 2 bases at V and 13 bases at J, leaving 15 bases unmatched. CDR3 sequence (DNA): TGTGCCAGCAGCGTTAGCGGGTTAAGGGGCGGCGACCAGTTCTTC. Translation: CASSVSGLRGGDQFF.

The chain joins TRBV4-1 to TRBJ1-2; D is possibly TRBD1 (6 bases). This CDR3 is 15 amino acids long. The V and J ends lost 1 base and 2 bases respectively, with 11 bases between them. Germline V gene sequence: CDR1 MGHRA, CDR2 YSYEKL. CDR3 DNA sequence: TGCGCCAGCAGCCAAGCGGGGACAAGAAACTATGGCTACACCTTC. Its translation: CASSQAGTRNYGYTF.

The chain links TRBV11-2 to TRBJ2-5; perhaps D is TRBD1 or TRBD2 (5 bases each). V shed 5 bases and J shed 5 bases, with 12 bases lying between them. Per germline, CDR1 SGHAT and CDR2 FQNNGV. This CDR3 is 13 amino acids long. DNA for the CDR3: TGTGCCAGCAGCGTGGGGGACCCGGAGACCCAGTACTTC. Protein: CASSVGDPETQYF.

The V and J genes are TRBV28 and TRBJ1-2; D possibly corresponds to TRBD1 (6 bases). Germline V gene sequence: CDR1 MDHEN, CDR2 SYDVKM. V lost 11 bases to trimming and J lost 4 bases, with 17 bases between them. This CDR3 comprises 13 residues. The CDR3 bases are TGTGCCGGGGGGGGGCCTTTAGGCTATGGCTACACCTTC. Amino acid sequence: CAGGGPLGYGYTF.

The chain uses TRBV9 and TRBJ2-1; possible D gene TRBD1, 6 bases. V was clipped by 3 bases and J by 3 bases, with 10 bases between them. This CDR3 is 14 amino acids long. CDR1 SGDLS and CDR2 YYNGEE come from the germline V gene. CDR3 loop: CASSAGTSYNEQFF. The DNA for the CDR3 is TGTGCCAGCAGCGCCGGGACAAGCTACAATGAGCAGTTCTTC.

The chain joins TRBV5-8 to TRBJ1-6; no clear D. Trimming cost V 4 bases and J 6 bases, with 20 bases left between them. CDR1 SGHTS and CDR2 YDEGEE come from the germline V gene. The CDR3 has 17 residues. In DNA form, the CDR3 reads TGTGCCAGCAGCGTGAAAGGACGGCAGGAGCTTAATTCACCCCTCCACTTT. Its translation: CASSVKGRQELNSPLHF.

CDR3: CASSVDRRGNQPQHF. CDR3 DNA sequence: TGTGCCAGTAGTGTGGACCGGCGGGGGAATCAGCCCCAGCATTTT. The genes are TRBV19 and TRBJ1-5, with D tentatively TRBD1 (5 bases). V lost 5 bases and J 4 bases, leaving 15 bases between the germline ends. From germline, CDR1 is LNHDA and CDR2 SQIVND (reference sequence). This CDR3 is 15 amino acids long. The full variable domain, with the rest looked up from reference TRBV19 and TRBJ1-5, is DGGITQSPKYLFRKEGQNVTLSCEQNLNHDAMYWYRQDPGQGLRLIYYSQIVNDFQKGDIAEGYSVSREKKESFPLTVTSAQKNPTAFYLCASSVDRRGNQPQHFGDGTRLSIL.

This clone came up once. The genes are TRBV7-2 and TRBJ1-1; D possibly corresponds to TRBD1 (5 bases). This CDR3 comprises 15 residues. Per germline, CDR1 SGHTA and CDR2 FQGNSA. V shed 1 base and J shed 3 bases, with 12 bases lying between them. For the CDR3, the DNA is TGTGCCAGCAGCTTAGATCCGGGGGTACACACTGAAGCTTTCTTT. Its translation is CASSLDPGVHTEAFF.

This rearrangement joins TRBV7-9 to TRBJ2-5; D tentatively fits TRBD1 or TRBD2 (6 bases each). The CDR3 loop spans 17 amino acids. The germline V and J ends were trimmed by 3 bases and 5 bases, with 22 bases remaining between them. Germline CDR1 reads SEHNR; CDR2 reads FQNEAQ (reference sequence). CDR3 loop: CASSFRRGAADKETQYF. CDR3 bases: TGTGCCAGCAGCTTTCGTAGGGGGGCCGCGGACAAGGAGACCCAGTACTTC. Looking up the rest from reference TRBV7-9 and TRBJ2-5 gives the full variable domain: DTGVSQNPRHKITKRGQNVTFRCDPISEHNRLYWYRQTLGQGPEFLTYFQNEAQLEKSRLLSDRFSAERPKGSFSTLEIQRTEQGDSAMYLCASSFRRGAADKETQYFGPGTRLLVL.

This chain connects TRBV20-1 to TRBJ1-4; D gene unclear. Germline lookup yields CDR1 DFQATT and CDR2 SNEGSKA (reference sequence). V was pared by 5 bases and J by 6 bases, with 4 bases between. This CDR3 contains 10 residues. The CDR3 sequence: CSASDEKLFF. The CDR3 DNA reads TGCAGTGCTTCCGATGAAAAACTGTTTTTT.

This rearrangement joins TRBV11-2 to TRBJ2-7; the D gene is possibly TRBD2 (6 bases). This CDR3 spans 13 amino acids. CDR1 is SGHAT, CDR2 FQNNGV, per germline. With 2 bases removed from V and 4 bases from J, the gap between germline ends came to 9 bases. In DNA, the CDR3 is TGTGCCAGCAGCTTAACTAGCCGGTACGAGCAGTACTTC. This gives the protein CASSLTSRYEQYF.

This clone was counted a single time. The chain links TRBV10-3 to TRBJ1-2; D is undetermined. CDR3 length: 15 residues. V was trimmed by 0 bases and J by 2 bases, leaving 10 bases between them. Germline CDR1 ENHRY, CDR2 SYGVKD. This chain's CDR3 is CAISESGLPNYGYTF. The CDR3 DNA sequence: TGTGCCATCAGTGAGTCAGGACTCCCGAACTATGGCTACACCTTC.

The chain links TRBV6-1 to TRBJ2-7; D is undetermined. The length of the CDR3 is 10 residues. V was cut by 8 bases and J by 3 bases, with 5 bases left in between. The germline gives CDR1 MNHNS, CDR2 SASEGT. The CDR3 here is CASGRYEQYF. In DNA, the CDR3 is TGTGCCAGCGGCCGCTACGAGCAGTACTTC.

The CDR3 loop reads CASSPLGPKTYEQYF. The CDR3 coding sequence is TGTGCCAGCAGCCCACTTGGACCGAAAACCTACGAGCAGTACTTC. This rearrangement joins TRBV5-8 to TRBJ2-7; D unresolved. The CDR3 has 15 residues. Germline CDR1 SGHTS, CDR2 YDEGEE. Trimming took off 4 bases at V and 2 bases at J, with 16 bases between the two ends.

The chain combines TRBV6-1 with TRBJ1-2; 8 positions agree with TRBD1. After removal of 4 bases from V and 7 bases from J, the junction contained 8 bases not matched to a gene. This CDR3 contains 14 residues. The germline CDR1 and CDR2 sequences are MNHNS and SASEGT. CDR3 in amino acids: CASSGTGPIAGYTF. The CDR3 coding sequence is TGTGCCAGCAGTGGGACAGGGCCCATCGCTGGCTACACCTTC.

The chain joins TRBV6-6 to TRBJ1-1; 8 bases line up with TRBD1. The V and J ends lost 6 bases and 1 base, in that order; junction bases with no gene match: 4. The germline gives CDR1 MNHNY, CDR2 SVGAGI (reference sequence). The CDR3 loop spans 14 amino acids. In DNA form, the CDR3 reads TGTGCCAGCAGCCGACAGGGGACGAACACTGAAGCTTTCTTT. Translating it yields CASSRQGTNTEAFF.

The chain couples TRBV5-4 to TRBJ1-3, with D maybe TRBD1 (5 bases). CDR3 size: 16 residues. Trimming took off 0 bases at V and 1 base at J, with 11 bases between the two ends. Germline CDR1 and CDR2: SGHNT and YYREEE (reference sequence). The CDR3 DNA is TGTGCCAGCAGCTTGGGCGGGGGGGGTTCTGGAAACACCATATATTTT. It encodes CASSLGGGGSGNTIYF. The whole variable domain, filled in from reference TRBV5-4 and TRBJ1-3, reads ETGVTQSPTHLIKTRGQQVTLRCSSQSGHNTVSWYQQALGQGPQFIFQYYREEENGRGNFPPRFSGLQFPNYSSELNVNALELDDSALYLCASSLGGGGSGNTIYFGEGSWLTVV.

The V call is TRBV2, the J call TRBJ2-4, with TRBD2 matching 7 bases. CDR3 size: 13 residues. Germline CDR1 reads SNHLY; CDR2 reads FYNNEI. V trimming: 3 bases; J trimming: 8 bases; junction bases outside the gene matches: 4. CDR3 nucleotide sequence: TGTGCCAGCAGTGAGTGGGGGAGGGACATTCAGTACTTC. Translated: CASSEWGRDIQYF. Using reference TRBV2 and TRBJ2-4 for the parts outside the CDR3, the full variable domain is EPEVTQTPSHQVTQMGQEVILRCVPISNHLYFYWYRQILGQKVEFLVSFYNNEISEKSEIFDDQFSVERPDGSNFTLKIRSTKLEDSAMYFCASSEWGRDIQYFGAGTRLSVL.

The chain carries TRBV29-1 and TRBJ2-7; tentatively, D is TRBD1 (6 bases). Germline assignment: CDR1 SQVTM and CDR2 ANQGSEA. V was shortened by 4 bases and J by 6 bases, with 10 bases between the two germline ends. The CDR3 is made up of 11 amino acids. CDR3 region: CSVAGAVEQYF. CDR3 nucleotide sequence: TGCAGCGTTGCAGGGGCGGTCGAGCAGTACTTC.

This sequence joins TRBV30 and TRBJ1-5; a weak D match, TRBD1 (5 bases). This CDR3 has 14 amino acids. Germline CDR1 GTSNPN, CDR2 SVGIG (reference sequence). The V and J ends lost 3 bases and 5 bases respectively, with 14 bases between them. Here the CDR3 DNA reads TGTGCCTGGAGCACGACAGCTGCGGATCAGCCCCAGCATTTT. This sequence encodes CAWSTTAADQPQHF.

The V gene is TRBV11-1, the J gene TRBJ2-7, with D perhaps matching TRBD1 (6 bases). V was shortened by 3 bases and J by 4 bases, with 13 bases between the two germline ends. The CDR3 covers 14 residues. Germline CDR1 and CDR2: SGHAT and FQDESV (reference sequence). CDR3 nucleotides: TGTGCCAGCAGCTTCTCGGGACAAACATACGAGCAGTACTTC. As protein: CASSFSGQTYEQYF.